A selection of T cell receptor beta chains follows, all from one sample in a study of T cell responses to AZD1222 COVID-19 vaccine. The data were produced by immunoSEQ multiplex PCR, yet TCRdb's version contains in-frame clones alone and is incomplete. The sample has around 80,000 clones, more than 75% seen once. Sequencing used peripheral blood, obtained on day 0 of AZD1222 vaccination. These receptor sequences come from an adult in good health. CDR3s include the opening cysteine and the closing phenylalanine or tryptophan.

V gene	J gene	CDR3 protein
TRBV5-1	TRBJ1-1	CASSLTVSSEAFF
TRBV6-2/TRBV6-3	TRBJ2-2	CASSPGTANTGELFF
TRBV7-8	TRBJ1-1	CASSQDRGRITEAFF
TRBV10-3	TRBJ2-2	CAISPIQGTRPNTGELFF
TRBV15	TRBJ1-6	CATSRDDMDRGNSPLHF
TRBV6-2/TRBV6-3	TRBJ1-5	CASSYLAGAQPQHF
TRBV7-8	TRBJ2-4	CASSRGGLSGIQYF
TRBV6-1	TRBJ1-5	CASSERRGRDYYSNQPQHF
TRBV19	TRBJ2-2	CASKSRTGELFF
TRBV18	TRBJ2-1	CASSPPIGGWNEQFF
TRBV5-5	TRBJ2-2	CASRPGPWGTGELFF
TRBV7-3	TRBJ2-2	CASGIAGDTGELFF
TRBV5-5	TRBJ1-2	CASSRSRVIGYGYTF
TRBV7-9	TRBJ2-1	CASSTFGTPGGEQFF
TRBV29-1	TRBJ2-2	CSGGPFPGELFF
TRBV11-2	TRBJ2-1	CASSHGTGVDNEQFF
TRBV6-5	TRBJ2-1	CASSYSNRFGHEQFF
TRBV7-2	TRBJ2-7	CASSFDPLGVSEQYF
TRBV6-1	TRBJ1-1	CASSEGVKWTEAFF
TRBV11-2	TRBJ2-2	CASSLDLLSSNTGELFF